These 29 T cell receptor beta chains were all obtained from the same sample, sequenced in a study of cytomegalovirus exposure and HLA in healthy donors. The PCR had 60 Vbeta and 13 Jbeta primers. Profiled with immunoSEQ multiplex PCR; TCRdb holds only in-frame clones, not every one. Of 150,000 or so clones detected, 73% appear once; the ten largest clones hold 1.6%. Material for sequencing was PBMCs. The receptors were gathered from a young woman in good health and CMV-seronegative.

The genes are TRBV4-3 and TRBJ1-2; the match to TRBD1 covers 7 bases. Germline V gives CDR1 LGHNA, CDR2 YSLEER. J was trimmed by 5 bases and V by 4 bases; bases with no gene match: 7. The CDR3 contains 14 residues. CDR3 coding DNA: TGCGCCAGCAGCCGCCGACAGGGACCATATGGCTACACCTTC. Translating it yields CASSRRQGPYGYTF.

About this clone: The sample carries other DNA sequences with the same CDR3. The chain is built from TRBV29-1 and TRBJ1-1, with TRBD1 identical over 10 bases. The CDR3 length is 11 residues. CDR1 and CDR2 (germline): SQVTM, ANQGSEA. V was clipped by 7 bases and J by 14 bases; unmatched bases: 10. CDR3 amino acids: CSGTGGGRAFF. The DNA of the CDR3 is TGCAGCGGGACAGGGGGAGGAAGAGCCTTCTTT.

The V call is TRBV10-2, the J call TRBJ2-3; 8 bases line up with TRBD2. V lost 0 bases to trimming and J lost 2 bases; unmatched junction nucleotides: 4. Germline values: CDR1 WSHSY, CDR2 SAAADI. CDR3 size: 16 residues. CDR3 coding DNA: TGCGCCAGCAGTGAGTCTGTGCGGGAGGTCACAGATACGCAGTATTTT. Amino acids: CASSESVREVTDTQYF.

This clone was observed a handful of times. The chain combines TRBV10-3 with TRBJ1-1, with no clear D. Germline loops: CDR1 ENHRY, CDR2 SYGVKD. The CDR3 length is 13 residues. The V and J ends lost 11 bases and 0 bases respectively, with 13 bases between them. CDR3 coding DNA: TGTGCCCTCCGGGGAGGATTGAACACTGAAGCTTTCTTT. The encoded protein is CALRGGLNTEAFF.

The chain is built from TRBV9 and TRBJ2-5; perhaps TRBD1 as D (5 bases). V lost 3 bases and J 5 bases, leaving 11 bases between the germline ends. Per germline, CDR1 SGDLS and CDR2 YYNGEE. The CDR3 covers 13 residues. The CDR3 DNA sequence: TGTGCCAGCAGCGGGGGCCAAGGGGAGACCCAGTACTTC. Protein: CASSGGQGETQYF.

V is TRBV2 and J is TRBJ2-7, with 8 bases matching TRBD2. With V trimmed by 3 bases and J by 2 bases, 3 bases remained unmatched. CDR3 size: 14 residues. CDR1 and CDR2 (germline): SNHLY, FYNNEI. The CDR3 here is CASSDIGGAYEQYF. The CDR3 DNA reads TGTGCCAGCAGTGATATCGGGGGGGCCTACGAGCAGTACTTC.

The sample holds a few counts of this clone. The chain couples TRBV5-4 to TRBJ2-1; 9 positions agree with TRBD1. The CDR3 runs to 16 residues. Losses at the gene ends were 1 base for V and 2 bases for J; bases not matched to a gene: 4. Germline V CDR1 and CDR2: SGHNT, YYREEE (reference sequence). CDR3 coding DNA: TGTGCCAGCAGCTTGATTACAGGGGGCCCCTACAATGAGCAGTTCTTC. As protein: CASSLITGGPYNEQFF.

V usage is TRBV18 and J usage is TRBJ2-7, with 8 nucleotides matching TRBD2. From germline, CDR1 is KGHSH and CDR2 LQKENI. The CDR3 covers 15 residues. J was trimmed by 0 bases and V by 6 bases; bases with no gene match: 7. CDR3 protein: CASSPRGGSSYEQYF. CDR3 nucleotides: TGTGCCAGCTCCCCCCGGGGGGGGAGCTCCTACGAGCAGTACTTC. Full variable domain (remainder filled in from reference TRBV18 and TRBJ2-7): NAGVMQNPRHLVRRRGQEARLRCSPMKGHSHVYWYRQLPEEGLKFMVYLQKENIIDESGMPKERFSAEFPKEGPSILRIQQVVRGDSAAYFCASSPRGGSSYEQYFGPGTRLTVT.

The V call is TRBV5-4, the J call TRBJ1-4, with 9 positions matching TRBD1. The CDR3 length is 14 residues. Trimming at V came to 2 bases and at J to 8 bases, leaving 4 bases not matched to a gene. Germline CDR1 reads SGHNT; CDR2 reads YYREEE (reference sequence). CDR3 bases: TGTGCCAGCAGCTTCGCCGGGACAGGGGAAAAACTGTTTTTT. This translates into CASSFAGTGEKLFF.

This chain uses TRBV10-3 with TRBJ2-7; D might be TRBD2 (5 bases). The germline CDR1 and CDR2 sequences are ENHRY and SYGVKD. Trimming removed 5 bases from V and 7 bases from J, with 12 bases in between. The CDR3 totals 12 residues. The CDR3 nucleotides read TGTGCCATCAGTCCGGACTCCGTGGAGCAGTACTTC. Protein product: CAISPDSVEQYF.

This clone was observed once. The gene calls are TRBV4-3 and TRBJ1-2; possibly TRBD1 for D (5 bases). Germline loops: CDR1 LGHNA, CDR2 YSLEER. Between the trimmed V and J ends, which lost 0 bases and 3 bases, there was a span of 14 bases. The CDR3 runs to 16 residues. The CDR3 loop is CASSQDATGAYYGYTF. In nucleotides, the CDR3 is TGCGCCAGCAGCCAAGATGCCACAGGAGCATACTATGGCTACACCTTC.

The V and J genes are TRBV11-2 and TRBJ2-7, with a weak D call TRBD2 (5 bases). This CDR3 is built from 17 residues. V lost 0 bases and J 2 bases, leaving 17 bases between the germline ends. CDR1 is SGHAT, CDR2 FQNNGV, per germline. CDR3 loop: CASSLDSGVASPYEQYV. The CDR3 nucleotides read TGTGCCAGCAGCTTAGATTCCGGGGTAGCGAGCCCCTACGAGCAGTACGTC.

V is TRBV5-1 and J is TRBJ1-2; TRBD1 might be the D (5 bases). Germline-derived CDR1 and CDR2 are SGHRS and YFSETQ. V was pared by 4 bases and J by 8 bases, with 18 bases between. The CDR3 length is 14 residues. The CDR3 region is CASSDDSSEWGYTF. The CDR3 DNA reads TGCGCCAGCAGCGATGACAGCTCCGAGTGGGGCTACACCTTC.

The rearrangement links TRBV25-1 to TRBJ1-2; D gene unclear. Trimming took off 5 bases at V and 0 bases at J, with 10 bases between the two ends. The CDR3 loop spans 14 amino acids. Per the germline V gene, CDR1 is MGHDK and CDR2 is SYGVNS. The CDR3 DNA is TGTGCCAGCAGTTCCTCGACTCCTAACTATGGCTACACCTTC. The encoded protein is CASSSSTPNYGYTF.

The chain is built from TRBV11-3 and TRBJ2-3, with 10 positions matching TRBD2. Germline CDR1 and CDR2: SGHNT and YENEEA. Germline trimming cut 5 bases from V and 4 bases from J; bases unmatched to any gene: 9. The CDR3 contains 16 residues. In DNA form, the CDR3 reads TGTGCCAGCAGCCCGTCGGGAGCGGGGGGGGCAGATACGCAGTATTTT. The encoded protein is CASSPSGAGGADTQYF.

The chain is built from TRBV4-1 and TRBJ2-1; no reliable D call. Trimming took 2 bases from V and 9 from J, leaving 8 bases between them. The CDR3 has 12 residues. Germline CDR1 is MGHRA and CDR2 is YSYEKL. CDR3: CASSQSIGEQFF. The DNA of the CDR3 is TGCGCCAGCAGCCAATCTATCGGTGAGCAGTTCTTC.

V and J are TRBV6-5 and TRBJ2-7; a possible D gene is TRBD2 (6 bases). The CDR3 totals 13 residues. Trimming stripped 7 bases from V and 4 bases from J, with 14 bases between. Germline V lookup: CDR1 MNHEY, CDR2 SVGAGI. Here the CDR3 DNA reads TGTGCCAGCAACGGGAGTCTTAGATACGAGCAGTACGTC. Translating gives CASNGSLRYEQYV.

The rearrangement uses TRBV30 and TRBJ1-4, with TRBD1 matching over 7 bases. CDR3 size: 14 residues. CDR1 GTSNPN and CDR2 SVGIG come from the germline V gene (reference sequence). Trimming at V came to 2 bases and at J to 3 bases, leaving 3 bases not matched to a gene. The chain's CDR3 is CAWSPGTANEKLFF. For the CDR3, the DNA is TGTGCCTGGAGTCCCGGGACAGCTAATGAAAAACTGTTTTTT.

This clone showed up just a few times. The CDR3: CASSLRQGGGGGYTF. The CDR3 DNA sequence: TGTGCCAGCAGTTTACGACAGGGAGGAGGGGGTGGCTACACCTTC. J is TRBJ1-2 and V is TRBV27, with 7 bases aligning to TRBD1. The germline V gene encodes CDR1 MNHEY and CDR2 SMNVEV (reference sequence). This CDR3 has 15 residues. V shed 2 bases, J shed 7 bases, and the junction held 10 bases outside the gene matches.

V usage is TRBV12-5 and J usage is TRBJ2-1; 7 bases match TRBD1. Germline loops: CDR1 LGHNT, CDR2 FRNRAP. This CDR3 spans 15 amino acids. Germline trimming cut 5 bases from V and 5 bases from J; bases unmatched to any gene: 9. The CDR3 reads CASGRSTGINNEQFF. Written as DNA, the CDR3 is TGTGCTAGTGGTAGATCGACAGGGATTAACAATGAGCAGTTCTTC.

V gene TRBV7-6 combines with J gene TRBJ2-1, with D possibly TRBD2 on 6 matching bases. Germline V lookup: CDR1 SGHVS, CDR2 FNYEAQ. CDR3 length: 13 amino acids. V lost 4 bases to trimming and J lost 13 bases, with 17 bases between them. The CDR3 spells CASSSVRERDQFF. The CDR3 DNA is TGTGCCAGCAGCTCCGTCCGGGAGCGAGATCAGTTCTTC.

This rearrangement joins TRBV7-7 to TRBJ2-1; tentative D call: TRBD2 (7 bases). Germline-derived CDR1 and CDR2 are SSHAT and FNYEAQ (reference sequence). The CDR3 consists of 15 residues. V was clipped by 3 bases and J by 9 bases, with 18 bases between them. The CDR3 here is CASSFGLRRGGEQFF. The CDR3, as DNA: TGTGCCAGCAGCTTCGGGCTACGTAGGGGGGGTGAGCAGTTCTTC. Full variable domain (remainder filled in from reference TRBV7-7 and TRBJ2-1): GAGVSQSPRYKVTKRGQDVTLRCDPISSHATLYWYQQALGQGPEFLTYFNYEAQPDKSGLPSDRFSAERPEGSISTLTIQRTEQRDSAMYRCASSFGLRRGGEQFFGPGTRLTVL.

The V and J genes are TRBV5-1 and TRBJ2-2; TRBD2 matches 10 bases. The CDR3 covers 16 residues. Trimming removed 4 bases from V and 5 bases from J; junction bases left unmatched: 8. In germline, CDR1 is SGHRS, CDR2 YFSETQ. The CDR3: CASSRWLAGETGELFF. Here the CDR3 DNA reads TGCGCCAGCAGCCGCTGGCTAGCGGGAGAAACCGGGGAGCTGTTTTTT.

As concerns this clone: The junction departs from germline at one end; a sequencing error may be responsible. The chain's CDR3 is CASSLGAGQGSETQYF. The DNA for the CDR3 is TGTGCTAGCAGCTTAGGAGCGGGACAGGGATCGGAGACCCAGTACTTC. This rearrangement joins TRBV7-7 to TRBJ2-5; 9 bases are shared with TRBD1. The CDR3 totals 16 residues. Germline V gene data show CDR1 as SSHAT and CDR2 as FNYEAQ (reference sequence).

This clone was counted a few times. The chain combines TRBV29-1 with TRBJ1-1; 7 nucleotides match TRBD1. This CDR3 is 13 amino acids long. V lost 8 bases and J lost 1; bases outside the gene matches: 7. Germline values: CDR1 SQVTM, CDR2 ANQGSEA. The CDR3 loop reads CSIKKGANTEAFF. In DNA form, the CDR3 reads TGCAGCATTAAAAAGGGGGCGAACACTGAAGCTTTCTTT.

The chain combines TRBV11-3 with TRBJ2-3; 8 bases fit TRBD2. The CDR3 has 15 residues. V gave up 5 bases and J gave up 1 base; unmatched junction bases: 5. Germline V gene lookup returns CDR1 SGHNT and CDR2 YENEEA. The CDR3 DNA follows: TGTGCCAGCAGCCCCGGACTAGCTGGCACAGATACGCAGTATTTT. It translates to CASSPGLAGTDTQYF. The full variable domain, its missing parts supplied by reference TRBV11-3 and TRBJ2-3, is EAGVVQSPRYKIIEKKQPVAFWCNPISGHNTLYWYLQNLGQGPELLIRYENEEAVDDSQLPKDRFSAERLKGVDSTLKIQPAELGDSAVYLCASSPGLAGTDTQYFGPGTRLTVL.

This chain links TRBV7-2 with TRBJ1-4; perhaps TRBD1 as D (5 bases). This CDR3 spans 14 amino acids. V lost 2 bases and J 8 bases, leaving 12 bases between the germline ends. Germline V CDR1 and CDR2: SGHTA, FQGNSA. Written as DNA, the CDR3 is TGTGCCAGCAGCTTAAGTGGGCAGGGAGAAAAACTGTTTTTT. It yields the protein CASSLSGQGEKLFF.

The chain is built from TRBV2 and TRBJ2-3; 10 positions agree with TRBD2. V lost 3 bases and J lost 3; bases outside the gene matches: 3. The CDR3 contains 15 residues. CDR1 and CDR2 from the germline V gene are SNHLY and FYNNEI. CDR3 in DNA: TGTGCCAGCAGTGAGGGACTAGCGTTAACAGATACGCAGTATTTT. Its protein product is CASSEGLALTDTQYF.

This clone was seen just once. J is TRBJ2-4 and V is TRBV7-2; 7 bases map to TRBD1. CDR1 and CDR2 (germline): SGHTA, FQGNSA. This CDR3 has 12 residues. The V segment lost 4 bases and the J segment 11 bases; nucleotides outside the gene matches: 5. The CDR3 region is CASSSDRRFQYF. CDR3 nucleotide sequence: TGTGCCAGCAGCTCGGACAGGAGATTTCAGTACTTC.